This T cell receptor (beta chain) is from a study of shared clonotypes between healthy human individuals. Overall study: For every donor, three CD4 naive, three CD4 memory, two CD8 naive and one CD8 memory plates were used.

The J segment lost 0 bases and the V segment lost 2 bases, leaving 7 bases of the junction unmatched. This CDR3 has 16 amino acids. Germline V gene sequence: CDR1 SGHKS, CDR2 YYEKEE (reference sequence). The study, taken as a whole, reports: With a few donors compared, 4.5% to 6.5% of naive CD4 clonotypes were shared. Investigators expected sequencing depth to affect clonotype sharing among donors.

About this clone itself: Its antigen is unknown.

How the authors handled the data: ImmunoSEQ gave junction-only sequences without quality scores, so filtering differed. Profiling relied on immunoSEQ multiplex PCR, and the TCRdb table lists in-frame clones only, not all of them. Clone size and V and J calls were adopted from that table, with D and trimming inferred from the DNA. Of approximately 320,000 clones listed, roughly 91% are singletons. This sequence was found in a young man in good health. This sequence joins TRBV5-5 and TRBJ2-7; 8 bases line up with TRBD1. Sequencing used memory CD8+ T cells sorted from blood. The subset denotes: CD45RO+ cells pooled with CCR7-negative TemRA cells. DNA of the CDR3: TGTGCCAGCAGCTTAGGGACAGGAGCTTTCTCCTACGAGCAGTACTTC. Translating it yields CASSLGTGAFSYEQYF.